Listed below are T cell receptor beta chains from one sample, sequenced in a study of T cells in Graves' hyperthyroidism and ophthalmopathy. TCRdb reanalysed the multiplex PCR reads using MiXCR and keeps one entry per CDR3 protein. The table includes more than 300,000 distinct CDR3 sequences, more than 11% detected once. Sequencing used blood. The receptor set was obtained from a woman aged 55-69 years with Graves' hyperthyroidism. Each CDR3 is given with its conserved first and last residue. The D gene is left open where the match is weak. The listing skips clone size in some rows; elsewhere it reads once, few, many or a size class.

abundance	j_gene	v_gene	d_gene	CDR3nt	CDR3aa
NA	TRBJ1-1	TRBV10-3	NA	TGTGCCATCAGTGAAGGGTCAGGTGTGAACACTGAAGCTTTCTTT	CAISEGSGVNTEAFF
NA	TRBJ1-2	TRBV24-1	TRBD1	TGTGCCACCAGTGATCCGGACAGGGCATATGGCTACACCTTC	CATSDPDRAYGYTF
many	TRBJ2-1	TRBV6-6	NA	TGTGCCAGCAGTTACTTATCGTCCTCCTACAATGAGCAGTTCTTC	CASSYLSSSYNEQFF
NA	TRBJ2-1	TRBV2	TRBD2	TGTGCCAGCAGTGAAACCCCGGGACTAGCGGGAGAAAGTGAGCAGTTCTTC	CASSETPGLAGESEQFF
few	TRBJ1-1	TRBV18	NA	TGTGCCAGTTCATACGGAGAGGGGGGTGGCACTGAAGCTTTCTTT	CASSYGEGGGTEAFF
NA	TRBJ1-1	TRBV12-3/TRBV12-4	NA	TGTGCCAGCACCCTCGGCCCAAACAGTGAAGCTTTCTTT	CASTLGPNSEAFF
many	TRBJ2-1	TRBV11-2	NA	TGTGCCAGCAGCTTTTTCGGACAGAATGAGCAGTTCTTC	CASSFFGQNEQFF
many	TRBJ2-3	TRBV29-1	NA	TGCAGCGGGACCGTGACTCCGGCCCCCACAGATACGCAGTATTTT	CSGTVTPAPTDTQYF
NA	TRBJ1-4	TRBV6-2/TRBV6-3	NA	TGTGCCAGCTCTACTGTGGACGTTGGGGAAAAACTGTTTTTT	CASSTVDVGEKLFF
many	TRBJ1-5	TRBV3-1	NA	TGTGCCAGCAGCCAAGAAAGAAGTCTGCAGCCCCAGCATTTT	CASSQERSLQPQHF
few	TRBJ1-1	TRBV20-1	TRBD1	TGCAGTGCTTCAGATAACAGGGGGCGGGGCACTGAAGCTTTCTTT	CSASDNRGRGTEAFF
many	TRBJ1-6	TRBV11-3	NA	TGTGCCAGCAGCTTATCCAGGGAATATAATTCACCCCTCCACTTT	CASSLSREYNSPLHF
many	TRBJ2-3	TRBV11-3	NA	TGTGCCAGCAGCTGGACCGGGGATACGCAGTATTTT	CASSWTGDTQYF
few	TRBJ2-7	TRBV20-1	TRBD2	TGCAGTGCTAGACCCCTCCGGGGGGTCTCCTACGAGCAGTACTTC	CSARPLRGVSYEQYF
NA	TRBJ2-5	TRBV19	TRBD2	TGTGCCAGTAGAGCCGAGAGGACTAGCGGCGCCCGGGGGCAAGAGACCCAGTACTTC	CASRAERTSGARGQETQYF
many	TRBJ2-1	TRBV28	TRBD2	TGTGCCAGCAGTTCTTCCCCCCGGAGGGCTTCGGAAGCGGGAGTTAATGAGCAGTTCTTC	CASSSSPRRASEAGVNEQFF
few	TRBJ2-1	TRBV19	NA	TGTGCCAGTAGTGTCGGGACTCGCGGTAGGGATGAGCAGTTCTTC	CASSVGTRGRDEQFF
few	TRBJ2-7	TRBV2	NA	TGTGCCAGCAGTTTCCAGGTCTCCTACGAGCAGTACTTC	CASSFQVSYEQYF
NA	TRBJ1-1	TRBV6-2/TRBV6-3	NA	TGTGCCAGCAGAGGCGGGGCCGGTCAGGACACTGAAGCTTTCTTT	CASRGGAGQDTEAFF
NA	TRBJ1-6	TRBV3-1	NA	TGTGCCAGCAGCCACGGGGGGCTTGGGAATTCACCCCTCCACTTT	CASSHGGLGNSPLHF
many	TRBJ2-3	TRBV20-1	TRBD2	TGCAGTGCTACGCTTGCTCCGGGACGGGGGGTCACAGATACGCAGTATTTT	CSATLAPGRGVTDTQYF
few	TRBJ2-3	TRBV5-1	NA	TGCGCCAGCAGCCAAGGACCCGTTGCGTATTTT	CASSQGPVAYF
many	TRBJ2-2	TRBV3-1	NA	TGTGCCAGCAGCCAGGAAGGACACGGAAACACCGGGGAGCTGTTTTTT	CASSQEGHGNTGELFF
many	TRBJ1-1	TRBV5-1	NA	TGCGCCAGCAGCTCCGGACAGATGAACACTGAAGCTTTCTTT	CASSSGQMNTEAFF
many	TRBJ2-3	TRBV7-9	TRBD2	TGTGCCAGCAGCTTCGGTTCGTCTAGCGGGAGGGCCTCAGATACGCAGTATTTT	CASSFGSSSGRASDTQYF
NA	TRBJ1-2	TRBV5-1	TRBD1	TGCGCCAGCAGCCTAGGGACAGGCCCTGGCTACACCTTC	CASSLGTGPGYTF
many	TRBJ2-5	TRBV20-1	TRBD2	TGCAGTGCCAGCGGGACTAGCAGAGAGACCCAGTACTTC	CSASGTSRETQYF
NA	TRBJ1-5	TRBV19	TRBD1	TGTGCCAGTAACTCGTGGACAGGGAATAATCAGCCCCAGCATTTT	CASNSWTGNNQPQHF
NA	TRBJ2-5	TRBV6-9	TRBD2	TGTGCCAGCAGTTACAGCGGGAGTGAGACCCAGTACTTC	CASSYSGSETQYF
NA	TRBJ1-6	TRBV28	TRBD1	TGTGCCGGCAGTTCCGGGACAGGGACTTCACCCCTCCACTTT	CAGSSGTGTSPLHF
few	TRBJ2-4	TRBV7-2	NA	TGTGCCAGCAGCTCGGACTGGGGGGACATTCAGTACTTC	CASSSDWGDIQYF
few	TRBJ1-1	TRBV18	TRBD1	TGTGCCAGCTCGGCGACCGGGACAGGTTTGAACACTGAAGCTTTCTTT	CASSATGTGLNTEAFF
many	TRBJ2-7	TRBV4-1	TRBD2	TGCGCCAGCAGCCGGACTAGCGGGGCGGACGAGCAGTACTTC	CASSRTSGADEQYF
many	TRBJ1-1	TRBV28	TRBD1	TGTGCCAGCAGTCCCAGACAGGGTATGGGCACTGAAGCTTTCTTT	CASSPRQGMGTEAFF
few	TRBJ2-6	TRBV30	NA	TGTGCCTGCAGCAGTACTGGGGCCAACGTCCTGACTTTC	CACSSTGANVLTF
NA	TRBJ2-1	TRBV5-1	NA	TGCGCCAGCAGCCCGGGGGCCTCTTTCAATGAGCAGTTCTTC	CASSPGASFNEQFF